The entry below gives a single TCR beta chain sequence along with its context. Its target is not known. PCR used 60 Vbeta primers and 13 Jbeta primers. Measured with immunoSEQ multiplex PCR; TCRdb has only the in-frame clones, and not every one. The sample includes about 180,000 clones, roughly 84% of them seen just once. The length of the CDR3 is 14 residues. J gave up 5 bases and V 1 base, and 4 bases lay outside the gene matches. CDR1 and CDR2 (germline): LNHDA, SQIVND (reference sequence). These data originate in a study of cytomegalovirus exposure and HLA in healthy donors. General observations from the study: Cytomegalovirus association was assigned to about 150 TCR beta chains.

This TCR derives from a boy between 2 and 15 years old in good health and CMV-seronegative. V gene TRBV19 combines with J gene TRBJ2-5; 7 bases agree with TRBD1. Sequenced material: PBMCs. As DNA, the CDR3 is TGTGCCAGTAGTATAGGGACAGGATATGAGACCCAGTACTTC. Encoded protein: CASSIGTGYETQYF.